A selection of T cell receptor beta chains follows, all from one sample in a study of shared clonotypes between healthy human individuals. The repertoire was sequenced with immunoSEQ multiplex PCR; TCRdb's copy has only in-frame clones and lacks some. The table records hundreds of thousands of clones, around 74% of them present only once. Sequenced material: memory CD4+ T cells sorted from blood. The receptors were gathered from a woman in her 30s in good health. Each CDR3 is given with its conserved first and last residue. A D gene is named only where the DNA matches it firmly. The listing skips clone size in some rows; elsewhere it reads once, few, many or a size class.

TRBJ1-2	TRBV28	TRBD1	-	TGTGCCAGCAGTCCGGGGGACAGGGTGGGCTATGGCTACACCTTC	CASSPGDRVGYGYTF
TRBJ2-3	TRBV15	-	few	TGTGCCACCAGCAGCGTGGGAGTTATAGATACGCAGTATTTT	CATSSVGVIDTQYF
TRBJ1-3	TRBV28	-	-	TGTGCCAGCAGTTTAGCGGGAACCCTCTCTGGAAACACCATATATTTT	CASSLAGTLSGNTIYF
TRBJ2-6	TRBV6-1	-	many	TGTGCCAGCAGTCCCGGCCACTCTGGGGCCAACGTCCTGACTTTC	CASSPGHSGANVLTF
TRBJ1-5	TRBV6-1	-	-	TGTGCCAGCCTAGCAGGGTCAGGAGGATCGAAGCCCCAGCATTTT	CASLAGSGGSKPQHF
TRBJ2-3	TRBV15	TRBD1	-	TGTGCCACCAGCAGAGGGGACAGTACAGATACGCAGTATTTT	CATSRGDSTDTQYF
TRBJ2-6	TRBV19	-	-	TGTGCCACCAGAGAGGGTGCTGGGGCCAACGTCCTGACTTTC	CATREGAGANVLTF
TRBJ1-3	TRBV4-1	-	-	TGCGCCAGCAGCCAAGGAGGGGCTGGAAACACCATATATTTT	CASSQGGAGNTIYF
TRBJ1-2	TRBV19	TRBD1	-	TGTGCCAGTAGACCTACCGGGACAGGGAAGGAGGGCTACACCTTC	CASRPTGTGKEGYTF
TRBJ1-2	TRBV19	-	-	TGTGCCAGTAGTATCCGGGACGGCTACACCTTC	CASSIRDGYTF
TRBJ2-3	TRBV28	TRBD2	-	TGTGCCAGCGCTACTAGCGGAGGGGCAGATACGCAGTATTTT	CASATSGGADTQYF
TRBJ2-7	TRBV7-9	TRBD1	-	TGTGCCAGCAGCAGCCGACAGGGGTGGGGCGAGCAGTACTTC	CASSSRQGWGEQYF
TRBJ2-3	TRBV18	-	-	TGTGCCAGCTCACCTGGGAAGGGGCGGACAGATACGCAGTATTTT	CASSPGKGRTDTQYF
TRBJ1-4	TRBV29-1	-	-	TGCAGCGTTGCCCCTACAGGGACTAATGAAAAACTGTTTTTT	CSVAPTGTNEKLFF
TRBJ2-3	TRBV28	-	-	TGTGCCAGCAGCTCAAGGGGAGCCATCCCACGTGATACGCAGTATTTT	CASSSRGAIPRDTQYF
TRBJ2-1	TRBV29-1	TRBD2	-	TGCAGCGTCGCCCCCCTACTAGCGGTCGATGAGCAGTTCTTC	CSVAPLLAVDEQFF
TRBJ2-1	TRBV5-1	-	-	TGCGCCAGCAGCTTGTCGAGTGGGGCCTACAATGAGCAGTTCTTC	CASSLSSGAYNEQFF
TRBJ1-5	TRBV6-1	-	-	TGTGCCAGCAGTGAGAACAGGGGCAATCAGCCCCAGCATTTT	CASSENRGNQPQHF
TRBJ2-1	TRBV10-3	TRBD2	-	TGTGCCAGCCGCGGGAGTACGGGCAACAATGAGCAGTTCTTC	CASRGSTGNNEQFF
TRBJ1-1	TRBV6-6	-	-	TGTGCCAGCAGTTCAGTTAACACTGAAGCTTTCTTT	CASSSVNTEAFF
TRBJ1-3	TRBV30	-	-	TGTGCCTGGAGTGTGTCCGTTGCCTCTGGAAACACCATATATTTT	CAWSVSVASGNTIYF
TRBJ2-1	TRBV19	TRBD2	-	TGTGCCAGTAGTGTGGGAACTAGCGGTTACAATGAGCAGTTCTTC	CASSVGTSGYNEQFF
TRBJ2-2	TRBV9	TRBD2	few	TGTGCCAGCAGCGTAGGTAGCGGGAGCTATTCCGGGGAGCTGTTTTTT	CASSVGSGSYSGELFF
TRBJ2-1	TRBV12-5	TRBD2	-	TGTGCTAGTGGTTTGCCCACTAGCGAACAGTTCTTC	CASGLPTSEQFF
TRBJ2-7	TRBV5-1	TRBD2	-	TGCGCCAGCAGCTTGGGACTAGCGGGAGTTTACGAGCAGTACTTC	CASSLGLAGVYEQYF
TRBJ2-5	TRBV7-6	-	once	TGTGCCAGCAGCTTAGGGGCCAGTAAGCCGGGGACCCAGTACTTC	CASSLGASKPGTQYF
TRBJ2-1	TRBV5-1	TRBD2	-	TGCGCCAGCAGCTTGGCCGAGCTAGCGGAGGGCTACAATGAGCAGTTCTTC	CASSLAELAEGYNEQFF
TRBJ2-5	TRBV5-1	TRBD2	many	TGCGCCAGCAGCTTGGGAGCGGGGAGTGGGGAGACCCAGTACTTC	CASSLGAGSGETQYF
TRBJ1-2	TRBV6-1	-	-	TGTGCCAGCAGTGAAGCATTTCATGGCTACACCTTC	CASSEAFHGYTF